This TCR beta chain came from a study of radiation and T cells in renal cell carcinoma. This CDR3 has 16 residues. Trimming cost V 1 base and J 0 bases, with 7 bases left between them. The germline CDR1 and CDR2 sequences are SGHVS and FNYEAQ. Time point noted: blood 2 weeks post-SBRT. Treatment indicated: 15 Gy SBRT to primary tumor, nephrectomy 4 weeks later. Blood was sampled at baseline, 2 weeks and 4 weeks after SBRT. Generated by immunoSEQ multiplex PCR, the TCRdb table keeps only in-frame clones and is missing some. This sample carries roughly 150,000 clones, about 91% of them seen once, and the ten largest clones take about an eighth.

This receptor was taken from a woman between 50 and 59 years old with renal cell carcinoma. This chain uses TRBV7-6 with TRBJ2-6; D remains ambiguous. The input for sequencing was blood, taken from a patient whose treatment included radiotherapy and nephrectomy. The CDR3 sequence: CASSLVAGSGANVLTF. Here the CDR3 DNA reads TGTGCCAGCAGCTTAGTTGCAGGCTCTGGGGCCAACGTCCTGACTTTC.